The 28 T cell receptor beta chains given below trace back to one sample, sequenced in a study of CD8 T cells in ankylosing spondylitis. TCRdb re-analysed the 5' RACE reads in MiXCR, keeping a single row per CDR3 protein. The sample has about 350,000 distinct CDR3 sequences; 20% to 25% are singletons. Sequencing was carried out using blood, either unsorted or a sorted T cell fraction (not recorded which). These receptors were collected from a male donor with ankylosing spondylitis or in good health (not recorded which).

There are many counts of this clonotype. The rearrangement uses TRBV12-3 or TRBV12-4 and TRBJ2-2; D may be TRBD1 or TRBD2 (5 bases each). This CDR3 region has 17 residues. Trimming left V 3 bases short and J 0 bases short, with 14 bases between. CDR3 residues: CASSFLEGLSNTGELFF. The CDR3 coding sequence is TGTGCCAGCAGTTTCCTTGAGGGGTTGTCGAACACCGGGGAGCTGTTTTTT.

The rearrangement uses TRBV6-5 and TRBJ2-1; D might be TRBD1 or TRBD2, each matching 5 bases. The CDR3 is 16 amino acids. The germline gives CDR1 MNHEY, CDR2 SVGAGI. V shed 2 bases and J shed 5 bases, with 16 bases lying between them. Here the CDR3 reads CASSYLGAETNNEQFF. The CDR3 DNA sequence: TGTGCCAGCAGTTACCTCGGGGCGGAGACTAACAATGAGCAGTTCTTC.

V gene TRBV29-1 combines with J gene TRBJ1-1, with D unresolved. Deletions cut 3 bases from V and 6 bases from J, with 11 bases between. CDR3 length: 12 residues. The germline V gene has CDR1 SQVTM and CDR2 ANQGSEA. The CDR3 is CSVEGTRPEAFF. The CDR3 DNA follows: TGCAGCGTTGAGGGTACGCGTCCTGAAGCTTTCTTT.

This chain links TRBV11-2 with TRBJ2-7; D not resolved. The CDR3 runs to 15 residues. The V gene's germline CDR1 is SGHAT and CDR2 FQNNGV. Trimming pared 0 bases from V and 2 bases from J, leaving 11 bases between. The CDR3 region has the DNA TGTGCCAGCAGCTTAGAACTGGGTAGGACCTACGAGCAGTACTTC. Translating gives CASSLELGRTYEQYF.

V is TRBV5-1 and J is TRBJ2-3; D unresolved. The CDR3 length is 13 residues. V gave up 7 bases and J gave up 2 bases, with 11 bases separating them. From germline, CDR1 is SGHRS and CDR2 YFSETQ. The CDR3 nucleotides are TGCGCCAGCCGCATATCGAACACAGATACGCAGTATTTT. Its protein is CASRISNTDTQYF.

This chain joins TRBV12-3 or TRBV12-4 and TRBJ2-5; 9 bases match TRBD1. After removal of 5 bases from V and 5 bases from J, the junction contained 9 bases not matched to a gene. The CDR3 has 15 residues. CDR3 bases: TGTGCCAGCAGTCGAAGGACAGGGGTGGCGGAGACCCAGTACTTC. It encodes CASSRRTGVAETQYF.

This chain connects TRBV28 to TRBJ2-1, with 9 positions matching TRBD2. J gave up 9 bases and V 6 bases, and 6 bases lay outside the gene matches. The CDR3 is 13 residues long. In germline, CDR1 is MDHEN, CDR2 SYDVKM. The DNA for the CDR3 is TGTGCCAGCAGCCGGGGACTAGCTCTTGAGCAGTTCTTC. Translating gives CASSRGLALEQFF.

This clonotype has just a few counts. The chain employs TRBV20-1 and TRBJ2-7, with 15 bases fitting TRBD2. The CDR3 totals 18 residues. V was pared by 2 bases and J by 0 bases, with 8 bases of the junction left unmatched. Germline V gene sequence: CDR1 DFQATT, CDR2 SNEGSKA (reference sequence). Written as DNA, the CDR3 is TGCAGTGCTAGACCTGGGAGGACTAGCGGGGGGGCCTCCTACGAGCAGTACTTC. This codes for CSARPGRTSGGASYEQYF.

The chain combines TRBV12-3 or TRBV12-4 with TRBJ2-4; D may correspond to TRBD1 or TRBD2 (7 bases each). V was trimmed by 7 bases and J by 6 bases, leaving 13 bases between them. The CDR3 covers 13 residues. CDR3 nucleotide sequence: TGTGCCAGCATGGGAGGGGGCTCAAACATTCAGTACTTC. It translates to CASMGGGSNIQYF.

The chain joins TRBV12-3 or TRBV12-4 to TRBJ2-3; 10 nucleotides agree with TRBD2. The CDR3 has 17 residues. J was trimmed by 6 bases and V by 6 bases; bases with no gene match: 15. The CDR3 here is CASRPMGGLATFDTQYF. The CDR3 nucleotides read TGTGCCAGCAGACCGATGGGGGGACTAGCGACTTTCGATACGCAGTATTTT.

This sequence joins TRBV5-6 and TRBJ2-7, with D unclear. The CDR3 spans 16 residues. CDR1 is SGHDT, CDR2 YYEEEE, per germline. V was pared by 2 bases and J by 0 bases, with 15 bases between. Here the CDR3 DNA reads TGTGCCAGCAGCTTTTTCAGTTCCGAAATCTCCTACGAGCAGTACTTC. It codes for CASSFFSSEISYEQYF.

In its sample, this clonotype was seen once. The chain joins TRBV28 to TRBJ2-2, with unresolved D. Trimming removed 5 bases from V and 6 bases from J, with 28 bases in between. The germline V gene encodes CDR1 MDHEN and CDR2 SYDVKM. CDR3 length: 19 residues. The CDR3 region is CASSPPDISPSLWAGELFF. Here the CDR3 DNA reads TGTGCCAGCAGTCCCCCCGACATTTCTCCTTCCCTTTGGGCCGGGGAGCTGTTTTTT.

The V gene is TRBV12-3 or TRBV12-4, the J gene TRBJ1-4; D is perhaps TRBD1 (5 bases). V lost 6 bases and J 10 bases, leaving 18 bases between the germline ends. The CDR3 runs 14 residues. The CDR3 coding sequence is TGTGCCAGCAGCCCAGCCAGGTGGGGCGGAAAACTGTTTTTT. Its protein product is CASSPARWGGKLFF.

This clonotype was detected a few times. CDR3 amino acids: CASSQGVAGNSYEQYF. CDR3 DNA: TGTGCCAGCAGCCAAGGAGTCGCGGGGAACTCCTACGAGCAGTACTTC. The genes are TRBV3-1 and TRBJ2-7; D may be TRBD2 (6 bases). Germline CDR1 LGHDT, CDR2 YNNKEL (reference sequence). V was shortened by 1 base and J by 0 bases, with 13 bases between the two germline ends. This CDR3 has 16 amino acids.

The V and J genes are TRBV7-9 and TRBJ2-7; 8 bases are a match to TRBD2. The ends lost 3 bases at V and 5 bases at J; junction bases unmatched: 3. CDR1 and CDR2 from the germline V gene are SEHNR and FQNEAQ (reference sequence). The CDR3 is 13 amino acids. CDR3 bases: TGTGCCAGCAGCTTCTCGGGGGGGGACGAGCAGTACTTC. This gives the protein CASSFSGGDEQYF.

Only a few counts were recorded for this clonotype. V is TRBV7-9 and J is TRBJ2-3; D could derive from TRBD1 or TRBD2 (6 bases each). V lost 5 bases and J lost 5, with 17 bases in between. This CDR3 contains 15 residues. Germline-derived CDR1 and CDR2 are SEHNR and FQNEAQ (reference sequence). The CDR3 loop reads CASSPRWGAEDTQYF. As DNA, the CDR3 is TGTGCCAGCAGCCCCCGGTGGGGGGCCGAAGATACGCAGTATTTT. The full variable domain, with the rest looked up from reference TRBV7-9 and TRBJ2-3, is DTGVSQNPRHKITKRGQNVTFRCDPISEHNRLYWYRQTLGQGPEFLTYFQNEAQLEKSRLLSDRFSAERPKGSFSTLEIQRTEQGDSAMYLCASSPRWGAEDTQYFGPGTRLTVL.

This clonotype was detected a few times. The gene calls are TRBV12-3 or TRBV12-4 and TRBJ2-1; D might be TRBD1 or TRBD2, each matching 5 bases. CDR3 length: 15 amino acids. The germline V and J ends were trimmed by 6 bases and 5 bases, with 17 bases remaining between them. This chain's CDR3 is CASRPPGPTDNEQFF. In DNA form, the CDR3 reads TGTGCCAGCAGGCCCCCGGGACCAACAGACAATGAGCAGTTCTTC.

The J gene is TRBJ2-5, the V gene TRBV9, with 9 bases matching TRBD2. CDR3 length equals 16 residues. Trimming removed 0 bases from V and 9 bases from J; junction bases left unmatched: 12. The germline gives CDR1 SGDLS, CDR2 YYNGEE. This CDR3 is CASSVDVTSGTPAQYF. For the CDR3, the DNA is TGTGCCAGCAGCGTAGATGTGACTAGCGGCACGCCGGCCCAGTACTTC.

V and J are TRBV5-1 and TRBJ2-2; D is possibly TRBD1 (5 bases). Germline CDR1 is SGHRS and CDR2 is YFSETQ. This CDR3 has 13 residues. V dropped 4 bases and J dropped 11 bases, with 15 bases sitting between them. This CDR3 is CASSPLETEELFF. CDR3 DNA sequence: TGCGCCAGCAGCCCCTTAGAGACAGAAGAGCTGTTTTTT.

In DNA form, the CDR3 reads TGCAGTGCTAGACATGAGGGTTACGAGCAGTACTTC. Translated, it gives CSARHEGYEQYF. This chain connects TRBV20-1 to TRBJ2-7, with a tentative D call TRBD2 (5 bases). Trimming took off 2 bases at V and 4 bases at J, with 9 bases between the two ends. The CDR3 consists of 12 residues. Germline CDR1 DFQATT, CDR2 SNEGSKA (reference sequence).

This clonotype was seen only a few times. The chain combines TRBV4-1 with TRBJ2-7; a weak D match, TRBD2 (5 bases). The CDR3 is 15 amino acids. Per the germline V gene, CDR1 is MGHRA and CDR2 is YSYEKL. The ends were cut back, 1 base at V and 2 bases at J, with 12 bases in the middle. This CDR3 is CASSQGPSFPYEQYF. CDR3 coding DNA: TGCGCCAGCAGCCAAGGCCCTAGCTTCCCCTACGAGCAGTACTTC.

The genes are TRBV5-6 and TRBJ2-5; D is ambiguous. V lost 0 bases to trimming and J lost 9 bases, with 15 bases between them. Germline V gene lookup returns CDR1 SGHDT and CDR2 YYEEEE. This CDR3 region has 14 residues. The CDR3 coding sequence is TGTGCCAGCAGCTTGGCGGGCCCTATTGCGGCCCAGTACTTC. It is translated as CASSLAGPIAAQYF.

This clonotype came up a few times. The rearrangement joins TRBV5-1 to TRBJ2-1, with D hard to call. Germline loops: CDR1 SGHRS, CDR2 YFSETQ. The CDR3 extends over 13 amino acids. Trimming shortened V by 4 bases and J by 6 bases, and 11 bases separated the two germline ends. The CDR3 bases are TGCGCCAGCAGCACCCCCTTTGCCAATGAGCAGTTCTTC. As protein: CASSTPFANEQFF.

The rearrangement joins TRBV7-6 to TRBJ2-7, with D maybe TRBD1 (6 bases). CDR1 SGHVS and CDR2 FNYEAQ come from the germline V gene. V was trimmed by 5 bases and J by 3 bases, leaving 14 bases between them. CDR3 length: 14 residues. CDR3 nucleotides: TGTGCCAGCAGCCCTAGGACAGCAGACTACGAGCAGTACTTC. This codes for CASSPRTADYEQYF. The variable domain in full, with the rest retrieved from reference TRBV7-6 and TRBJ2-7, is GAGVSQSPRYKVTKRGQDVALRCDPISGHVSLYWYRQALGQGPEFLTYFNYEAQQDKSGLPNDRFSAERPEGSISTLTIQRTEQRDSAMYRCASSPRTADYEQYFGPGTRLTVT.

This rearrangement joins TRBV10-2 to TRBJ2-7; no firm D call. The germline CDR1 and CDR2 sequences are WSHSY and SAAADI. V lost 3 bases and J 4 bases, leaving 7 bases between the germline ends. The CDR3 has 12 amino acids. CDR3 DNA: TGCGCCAGCAGTGAAGAACCATACGAGCAGTACTTC. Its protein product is CASSEEPYEQYF.

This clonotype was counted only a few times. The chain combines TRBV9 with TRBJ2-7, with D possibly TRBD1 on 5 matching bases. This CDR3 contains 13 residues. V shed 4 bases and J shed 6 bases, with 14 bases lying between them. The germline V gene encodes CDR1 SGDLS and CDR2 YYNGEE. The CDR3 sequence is CASSPQGQAEQYF. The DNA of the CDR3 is TGTGCCAGCAGCCCTCAGGGTCAAGCCGAGCAGTACTTC.

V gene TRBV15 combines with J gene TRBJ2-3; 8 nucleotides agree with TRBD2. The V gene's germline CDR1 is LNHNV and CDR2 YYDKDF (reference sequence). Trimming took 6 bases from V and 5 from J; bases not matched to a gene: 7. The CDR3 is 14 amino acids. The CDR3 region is CATSSGVRIDTQYF. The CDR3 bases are TGTGCCACCAGTAGCGGGGTCCGGATAGATACGCAGTATTTT.

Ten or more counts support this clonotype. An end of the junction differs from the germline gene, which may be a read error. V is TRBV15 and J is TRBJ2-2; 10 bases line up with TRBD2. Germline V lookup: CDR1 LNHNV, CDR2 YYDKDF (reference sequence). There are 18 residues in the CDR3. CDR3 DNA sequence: TGTGCCACCAGCAGAGATGGGACTAGCGACTGGAACAACGGGGAGCTGTTTTTT. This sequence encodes CATSRDGTSDWNNGELFF.